Sequencing of this T cell receptor (beta chain) was carried out in a study of PD-L1 blockade in urothelial cancer. Looking at the study overall: The study recovered a median of roughly 140,000 T cells per blood sample.

The time point here: peripheral blood 6 weeks after treatment start. Pretreatment and on-treatment blood mononuclear cell samples were taken, totaling between 1 and 8 time points per patient. Data came from immunoSEQ multiplex PCR; TCRdb stores just in-frame clones and leaves some out. The sample carries under 150,000 clones, more than 85% recorded once. V lost 1 base to trimming and J lost 4 bases, with 9 bases between them. Germline CDR1 and CDR2: LNHDA and SQIVND (reference sequence). The CDR3 is made up of 14 amino acids. Study-wide findings and caveats: Tumor-associated blood clones were expanded more by durable-benefit patients at 3 weeks. TCR clonality was measured in pretreatment peripheral blood. Clonality below the median predicted better survival.

As to this clone: Its target is unknown.

The sequence was obtained from a man between 60 and 70 years old with urothelial cancer. The material was PBMCs, obtained around atezolizumab (anti-PD-L1) treatment. V usage is TRBV19 and J usage is TRBJ2-3; D unresolved. The CDR3 sequence is CASSIGAGADTQYF. In DNA, the CDR3 is TGTGCCAGTAGTATAGGCGCAGGCGCAGATACGCAGTATTTT.